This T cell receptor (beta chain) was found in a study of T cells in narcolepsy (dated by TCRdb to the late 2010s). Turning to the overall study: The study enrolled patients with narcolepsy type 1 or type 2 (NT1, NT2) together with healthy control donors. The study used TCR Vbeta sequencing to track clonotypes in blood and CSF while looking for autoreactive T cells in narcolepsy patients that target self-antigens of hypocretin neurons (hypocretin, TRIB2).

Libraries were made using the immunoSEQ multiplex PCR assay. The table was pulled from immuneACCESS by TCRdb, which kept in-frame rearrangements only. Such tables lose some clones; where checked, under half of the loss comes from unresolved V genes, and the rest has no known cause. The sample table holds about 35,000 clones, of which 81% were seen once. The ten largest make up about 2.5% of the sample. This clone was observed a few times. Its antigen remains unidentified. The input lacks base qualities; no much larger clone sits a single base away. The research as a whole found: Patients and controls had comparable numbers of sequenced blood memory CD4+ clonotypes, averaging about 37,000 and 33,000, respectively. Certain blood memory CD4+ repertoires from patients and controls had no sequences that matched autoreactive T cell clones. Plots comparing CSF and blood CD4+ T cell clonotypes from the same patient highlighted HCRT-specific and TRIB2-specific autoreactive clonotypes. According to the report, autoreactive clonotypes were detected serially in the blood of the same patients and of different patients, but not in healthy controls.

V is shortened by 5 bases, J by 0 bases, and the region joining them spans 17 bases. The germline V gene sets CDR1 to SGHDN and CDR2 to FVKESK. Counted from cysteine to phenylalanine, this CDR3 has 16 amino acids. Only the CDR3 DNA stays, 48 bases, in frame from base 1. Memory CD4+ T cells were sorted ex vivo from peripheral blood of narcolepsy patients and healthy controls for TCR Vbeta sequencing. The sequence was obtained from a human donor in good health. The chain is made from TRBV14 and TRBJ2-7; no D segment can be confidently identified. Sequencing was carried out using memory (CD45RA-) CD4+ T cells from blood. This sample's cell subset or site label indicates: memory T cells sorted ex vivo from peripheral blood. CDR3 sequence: CASSKKRSFSSYEQYF. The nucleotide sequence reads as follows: TGTGCCAGCAGCAAAAAGAGGAGTTTCAGCTCCTACGAGCAGTACTTC.